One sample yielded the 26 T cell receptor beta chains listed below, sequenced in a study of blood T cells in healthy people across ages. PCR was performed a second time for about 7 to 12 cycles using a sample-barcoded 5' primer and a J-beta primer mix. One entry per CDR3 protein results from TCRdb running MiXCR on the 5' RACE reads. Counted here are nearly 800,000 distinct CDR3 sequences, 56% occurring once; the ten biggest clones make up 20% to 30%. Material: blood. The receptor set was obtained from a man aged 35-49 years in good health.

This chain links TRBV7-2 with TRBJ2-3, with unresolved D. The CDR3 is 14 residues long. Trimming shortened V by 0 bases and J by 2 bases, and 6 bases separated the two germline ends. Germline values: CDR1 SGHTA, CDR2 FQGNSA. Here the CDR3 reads CASSLAGITDTQYF. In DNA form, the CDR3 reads TGTGCCAGCAGCTTAGCGGGGATCACAGATACGCAGTATTTT. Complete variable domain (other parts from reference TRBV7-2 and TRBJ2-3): GAGVSQSPSNKVTEKGKDVELRCDPISGHTALYWYRQSLGQGLEFLIYFQGNSAPDKSGLPSDRFSAERTGGSVSTLTIQRTQQEDSAVYLCASSLAGITDTQYFGPGTRLTVL.

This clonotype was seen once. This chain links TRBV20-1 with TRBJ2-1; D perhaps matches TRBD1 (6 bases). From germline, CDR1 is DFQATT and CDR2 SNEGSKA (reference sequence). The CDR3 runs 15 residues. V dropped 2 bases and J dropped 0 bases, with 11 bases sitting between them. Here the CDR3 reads CSARPRTDSYNEQFF. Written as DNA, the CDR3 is TGCAGTGCTAGACCCCGGACAGACTCCTACAATGAGCAGTTCTTC.

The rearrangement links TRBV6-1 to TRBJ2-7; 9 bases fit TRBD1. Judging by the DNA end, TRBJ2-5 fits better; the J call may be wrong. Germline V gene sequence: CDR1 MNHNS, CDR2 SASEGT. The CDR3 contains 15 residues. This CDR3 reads CASSGNRGLRETQYF. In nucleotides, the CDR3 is TGTGCCAGCAGTGGGAACAGGGGGCTACGGGAGACCCAGTACTTC.

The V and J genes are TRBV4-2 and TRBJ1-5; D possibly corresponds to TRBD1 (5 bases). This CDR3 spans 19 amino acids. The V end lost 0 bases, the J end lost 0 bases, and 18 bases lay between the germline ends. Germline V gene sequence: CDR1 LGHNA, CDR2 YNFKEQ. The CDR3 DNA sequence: TGTGCCAGCAGCCAAGATTTAGGGGCTGCAGTGATTAGCAATCAGCCCCAGCATTTT. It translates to CASSQDLGAAVISNQPQHF.

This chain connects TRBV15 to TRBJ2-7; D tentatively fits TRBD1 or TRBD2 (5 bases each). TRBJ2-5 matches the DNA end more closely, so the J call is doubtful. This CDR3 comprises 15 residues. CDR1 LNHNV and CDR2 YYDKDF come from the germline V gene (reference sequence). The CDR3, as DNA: TGTGCCACCAGCAGAAGGACGGGGCTGGGGGAGACCCAGTACTTC. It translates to CATSRRTGLGETQYF.

In DNA form, the CDR3 reads TGTGCCAGCAGTTACTCTCCTAGCGGGAGGGCAGTACGTGCAGATACGCAGTATTTT. The encoded protein is CASSYSPSGRAVRADTQYF. The V and J genes are TRBV6-5 and TRBJ2-3; the match to TRBD2 covers 12 bases. CDR1 MNHEY and CDR2 SVGAGI come from the germline V gene. This CDR3 region has 19 residues. V shed 0 bases and J 4 bases; nucleotides not matched to a gene: 11.

Here the CDR3 DNA reads TGTGCCAGCAGATTGGGGAGATGGCAAGAGACCCAGTACTTC. This codes for CASRLGRWQETQYF. V usage is TRBV7-8 and J usage is TRBJ2-5, with D perhaps TRBD2 (5 bases). V lost 6 bases and J 2 bases, leaving 13 bases between the germline ends. The CDR3 length is 14 residues. Per germline, CDR1 SGHVS and CDR2 FQNEAQ. The entire variable domain, with the rest obtained from reference TRBV7-8 and TRBJ2-5, is as follows: GAGVSQSPRYKVAKRGQDVALRCDPISGHVSLFWYQQALGQGPEFLTYFQNEAQLDKSGLPSDRFFAERPEGSVSTLKIQRTQQEDSAVYLCASRLGRWQETQYFGPGTRLLVL.

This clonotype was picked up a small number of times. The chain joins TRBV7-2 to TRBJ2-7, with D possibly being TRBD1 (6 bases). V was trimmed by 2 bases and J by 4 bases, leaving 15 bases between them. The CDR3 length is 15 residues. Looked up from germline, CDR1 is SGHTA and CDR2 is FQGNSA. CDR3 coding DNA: TGTGCCAGCAGCTTATTGCAGGGGATGGGGTACGAGCAGTACTTC. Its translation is CASSLLQGMGYEQYF.

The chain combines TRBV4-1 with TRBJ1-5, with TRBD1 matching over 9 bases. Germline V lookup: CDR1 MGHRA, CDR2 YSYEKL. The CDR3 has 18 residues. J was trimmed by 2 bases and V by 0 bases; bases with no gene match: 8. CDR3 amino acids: CASSQDLGTGTGNQPQHF. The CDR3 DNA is TGCGCCAGCAGCCAAGATCTGGGGACAGGGACGGGCAATCAGCCCCAGCATTTT.

For the CDR3, the DNA is TGTGCCAGCAGCTTGGGAGGGATTGAAGCTTTCTTT. Protein sequence: CASSLGGIEAFF. The rearrangement joins TRBV5-5 to TRBJ1-1; D remains unclear. The CDR3 consists of 12 residues. The V gene lost 0 bases and the J gene lost 7 bases, with 7 bases spanning the gap. Germline assignment: CDR1 SGHKS and CDR2 YYEKEE (reference sequence).

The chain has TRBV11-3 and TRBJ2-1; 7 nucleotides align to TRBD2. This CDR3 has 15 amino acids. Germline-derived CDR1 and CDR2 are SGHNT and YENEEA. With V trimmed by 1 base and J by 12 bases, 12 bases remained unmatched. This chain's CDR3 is CASSLVRAGPVGQFF. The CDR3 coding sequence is TGTGCCAGCAGCTTAGTACGAGCGGGGCCTGTAGGGCAGTTCTTC. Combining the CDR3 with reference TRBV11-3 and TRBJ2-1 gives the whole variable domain EAGVVQSPRYKIIEKKQPVAFWCNPISGHNTLYWYLQNLGQGPELLIRYENEEAVDDSQLPKDRFSAERLKGVDSTLKIQPAELGDSAVYLCASSLVRAGPVGQFFGPGTRLTVL.

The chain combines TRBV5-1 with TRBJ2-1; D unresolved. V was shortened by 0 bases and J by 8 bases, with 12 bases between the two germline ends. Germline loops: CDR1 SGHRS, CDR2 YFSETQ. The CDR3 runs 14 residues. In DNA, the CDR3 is TGCGCCAGCAGCTTGGTAGTATCTAACCATGAGCAGTTCTTC. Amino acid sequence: CASSLVVSNHEQFF. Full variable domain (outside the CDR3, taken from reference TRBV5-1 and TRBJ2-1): KAGVTQTPRYLIKTRGQQVTLSCSPISGHRSVSWYQQTPGQGLQFLFEYFSETQRNKGNFPGRFSGRQFSNSRSEMNVSTLELGDSALYLCASSLVVSNHEQFFGPGTRLTVL.

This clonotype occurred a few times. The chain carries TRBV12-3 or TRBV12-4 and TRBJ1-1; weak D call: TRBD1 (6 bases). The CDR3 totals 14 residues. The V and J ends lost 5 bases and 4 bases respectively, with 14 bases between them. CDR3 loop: CASSPTGGGTEAFF. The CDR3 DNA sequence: TGTGCCAGCAGTCCGACTGGGGGCGGCACTGAAGCTTTCTTT.

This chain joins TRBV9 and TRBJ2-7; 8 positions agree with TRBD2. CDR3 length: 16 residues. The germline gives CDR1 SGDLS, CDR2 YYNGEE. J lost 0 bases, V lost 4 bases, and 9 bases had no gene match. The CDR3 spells CASSPRASGSSYEQYF. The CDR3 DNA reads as TGTGCCAGCAGCCCCAGGGCGAGCGGGAGCTCCTACGAGCAGTACTTC.

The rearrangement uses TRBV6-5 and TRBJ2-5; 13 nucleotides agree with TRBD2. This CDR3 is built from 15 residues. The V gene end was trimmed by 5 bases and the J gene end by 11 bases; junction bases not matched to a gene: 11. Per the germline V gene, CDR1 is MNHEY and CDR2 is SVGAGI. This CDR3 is CASSKTSGGAREQYF. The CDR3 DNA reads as TGTGCCAGCAGTAAAACTAGCGGGGGGGCACGTGAGCAGTACTTC.

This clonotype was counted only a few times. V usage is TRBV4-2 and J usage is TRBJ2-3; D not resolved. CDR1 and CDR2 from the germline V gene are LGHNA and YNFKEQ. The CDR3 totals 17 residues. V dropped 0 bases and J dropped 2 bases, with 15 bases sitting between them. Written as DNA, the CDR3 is TGTGCCAGCAGCCAAGATTTGGTCGGTTCTTCCACAGATACGCAGTATTTT. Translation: CASSQDLVGSSTDTQYF.

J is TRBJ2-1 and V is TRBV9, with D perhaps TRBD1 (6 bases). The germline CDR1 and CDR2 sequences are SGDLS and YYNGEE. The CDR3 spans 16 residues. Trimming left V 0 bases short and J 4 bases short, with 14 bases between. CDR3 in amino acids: CASSVVATGHYNEQFF. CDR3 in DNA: TGTGCCAGCAGCGTAGTGGCGACAGGACATTACAATGAGCAGTTCTTC.

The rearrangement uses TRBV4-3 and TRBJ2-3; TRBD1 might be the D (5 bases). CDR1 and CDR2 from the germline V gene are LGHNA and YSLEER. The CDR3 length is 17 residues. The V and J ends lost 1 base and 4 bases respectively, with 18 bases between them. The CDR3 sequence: CASSQVVLGQGPDTQYF. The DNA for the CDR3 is TGCGCCAGCAGCCAAGTTGTCCTGGGGCAGGGTCCAGATACGCAGTATTTT.

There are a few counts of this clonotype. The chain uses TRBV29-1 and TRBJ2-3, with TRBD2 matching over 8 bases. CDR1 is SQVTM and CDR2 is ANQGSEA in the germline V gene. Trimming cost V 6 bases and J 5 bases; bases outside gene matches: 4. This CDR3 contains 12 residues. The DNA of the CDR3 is TGCAGCGTCCAACGGGGGGGAGATACGCAGTATTTT. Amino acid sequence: CSVQRGGDTQYF.

The DNA of the CDR3 is TGTGCCAGCCAAGGCGGCAGGGCTTTGCACGCTTTCTTT. Its translation: CASQGGRALHAFF. The chain couples TRBV2 to TRBJ1-1; weak D call: TRBD1 (5 bases). Deletions cut 8 bases from V and 11 bases from J, with 21 bases between. The CDR3 covers 13 residues. CDR1 and CDR2 (germline): SNHLY, FYNNEI.

This CDR3 reads CASSYSTGLSTDTQYF. In nucleotides, the CDR3 is TGCGCCAGCAGTTACTCAACGGGGCTCAGCACAGATACGCAGTATTTT. The chain carries TRBV5-1 and TRBJ2-3; either TRBD1 or TRBD2 may supply D (5 bases each). CDR1 SGHRS and CDR2 YFSETQ come from the germline V gene. The CDR3 consists of 16 residues. V lost 5 bases and J 0 bases, leaving 16 bases between the germline ends.

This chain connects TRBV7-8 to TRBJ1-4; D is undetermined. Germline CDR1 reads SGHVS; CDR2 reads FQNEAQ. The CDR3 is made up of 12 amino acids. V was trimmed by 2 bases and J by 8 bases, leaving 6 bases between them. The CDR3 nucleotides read TGTGCCAGCAGCTTATTTGGCGAAAAACTGTTTTTT. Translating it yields CASSLFGEKLFF.

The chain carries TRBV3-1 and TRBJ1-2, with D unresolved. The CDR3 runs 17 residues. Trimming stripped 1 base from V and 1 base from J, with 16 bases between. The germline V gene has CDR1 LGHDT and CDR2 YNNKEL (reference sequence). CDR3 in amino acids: CASSQVEDGRVNYGYTF. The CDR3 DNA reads TGTGCCAGCAGCCAAGTTGAGGATGGTCGGGTTAACTATGGCTACACCTTC.

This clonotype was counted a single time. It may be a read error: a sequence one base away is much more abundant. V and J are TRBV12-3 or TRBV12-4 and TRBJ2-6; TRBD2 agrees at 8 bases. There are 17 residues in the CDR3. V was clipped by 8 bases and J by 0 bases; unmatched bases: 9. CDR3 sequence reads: CASRGGTTASGANVLTF. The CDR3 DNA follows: TGTGCCAGCCGGGGGGGGACTACCGCCTCTGGGGCCAACGTCCTGACTTTC.

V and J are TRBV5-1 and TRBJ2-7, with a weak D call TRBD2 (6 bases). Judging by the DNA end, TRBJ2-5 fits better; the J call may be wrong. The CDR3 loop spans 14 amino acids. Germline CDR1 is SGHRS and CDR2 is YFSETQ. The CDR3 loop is CASSEGFPGGTQYF. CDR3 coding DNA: TGCGCCAGCAGCGAAGGTTTCCCCGGGGGGACCCAGTACTTC.

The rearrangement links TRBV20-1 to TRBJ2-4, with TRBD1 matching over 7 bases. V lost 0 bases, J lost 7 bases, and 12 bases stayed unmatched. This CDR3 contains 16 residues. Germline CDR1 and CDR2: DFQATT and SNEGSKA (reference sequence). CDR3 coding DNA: TGCAGTGCTAGAGATAGTTTTCAGGGCAGGGGGAACATTCAGTACTTC. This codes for CSARDSFQGRGNIQYF.